These 28 T cell receptor beta chains originate from one sample sequenced in a study of human T cells and chemical hapten exposure (dated by TCRdb to about 2021). The method was RACE. TCRdb lists the instrument as NextSeq 500. The raw public reads went through TCRdb reprocessing: fastp at Q25, MiXCR clone calling, in-frame beta chains kept. Rows with one shared CDR3 protein collapse into an entry with the most common genes and DNA. The sample contains 300,000 to 450,000 distinct CDR3 sequences, 5% to 6.5% of them found a single time. Around 2.6% of the sample is held by the ten biggest clonotypes. According to the study, the label for this sample's time point signals: pre-sensitization, week 0. This sample's treatment or condition label indicates: therapeutic diphenylcyclopropenone sensitization with weekly scalp DPC. The source was whole blood, collected in connection with sensitization to the hapten diphenylcyclopropenone (DPC). The receptor source for this set is a woman in her 50s with alopecia areata. Some clones in this sample may be carry-over from other donors' samples.

This clonotype was detected many times. This sequence joins TRBV7-7 and TRBJ2-7; maybe TRBD2 (5 bases). V was cut by 2 bases and J by 4 bases, with 9 bases left in between. From germline, CDR1 is SSHAT and CDR2 FNYEAQ (reference sequence). The CDR3 runs 13 residues. CDR3 coding DNA: TGTGCCAGCAGCTTAATGGAGGATTACGAGCAGTACTTC. Translating gives CASSLMEDYEQYF.

This clonotype was counted many times. CDR3 sequence reads: CASSLVSTDTQYF. In DNA form, the CDR3 reads TGTGCCAGCAGCTTAGTCAGCACAGATACGCAGTATTTT. The chain employs TRBV7-2 and TRBJ2-3, with D unclear. The CDR3 length is 13 residues. V shed 1 base and J shed 0 bases, with 2 bases lying between them. The V gene's germline CDR1 is SGHTA and CDR2 FQGNSA.

This clonotype was counted a few times. This chain uses TRBV12-3 or TRBV12-4 with TRBJ2-3, with TRBD2 matching over 13 bases. CDR3 size: 15 residues. With 5 bases clipped from V and 6 bases from J, the junction kept 5 bases outside the gene matches. The CDR3 DNA reads as TGTGCCAGCAGTACTAGCGGGAGGGCCTCGGATACGCAGTATTTT. Translation gives CASSTSGRASDTQYF.

The chain uses TRBV3-1 and TRBJ1-2; a weak D match, TRBD1 (5 bases). CDR3 length: 13 amino acids. The V end was cut by 4 bases, the J end by 4 bases, with 10 bases between. CDR1 and CDR2 from the germline V gene are LGHDT and YNNKEL (reference sequence). DNA for the CDR3: TGTGCCAGCAGCCCAGGGTTGGGCTATGGCTACACCTTC. Its protein is CASSPGLGYGYTF.

This clonotype was seen at least ten times. The chain uses TRBV6-5 and TRBJ1-3; no clear D gene. CDR1 is MNHEY, CDR2 SVGAGI, per germline. The germline V and J ends were trimmed by 2 bases and 2 bases, with 7 bases remaining between them. CDR3 length: 14 residues. As DNA, the CDR3 is TGTGCCAGCAGTTACGGCGGTGCTGGAAACACCATATATTTT. This gives the protein CASSYGGAGNTIYF.

The V gene is TRBV5-6, the J gene TRBJ2-7; the match to TRBD1 covers 10 bases. Germline trimming cut 4 bases from V and 6 bases from J; bases unmatched to any gene: 19. This CDR3 has 18 amino acids. Germline CDR1 is SGHDT and CDR2 is YYEEEE. CDR3 in amino acids: CASSGPGQGSGREGEQYF. CDR3 sequence (DNA): TGTGCCAGCAGCGGTCCGGGACAGGGGTCCGGTCGGGAGGGCGAGCAGTACTTC.

This clonotype was observed a few times. The rearrangement uses TRBV19 and TRBJ2-1, with D unclear. The V end lost 3 bases, the J end lost 8 bases, and 8 bases lay between the germline ends. CDR3 length: 12 amino acids. Germline CDR1 is LNHDA and CDR2 is SQIVND (reference sequence). CDR3 in amino acids: CASSILHDEQFF. CDR3 nucleotides: TGTGCCAGTAGTATCCTGCACGATGAGCAGTTCTTC. Drawing the rest from reference TRBV19 and TRBJ2-1, the complete variable domain is DGGITQSPKYLFRKEGQNVTLSCEQNLNHDAMYWYRQDPGQGLRLIYYSQIVNDFQKGDIAEGYSVSREKKESFPLTVTSAQKNPTAFYLCASSILHDEQFFGPGTRLTVL.

This clonotype turned up a few times. The rearrangement joins TRBV6-1 to TRBJ1-2; D gene ambiguous. The CDR3 runs to 13 residues. CDR1 and CDR2 from the germline V gene are MNHNS and SASEGT. The germline V and J ends were trimmed by 1 base and 8 bases, with 11 bases remaining between them. The CDR3 region has the DNA TGTGCCAGCAGTGAAGGAACAGAGGGCGGCTACACCTTC. Protein product: CASSEGTEGGYTF.

The chain is built from TRBV27 and TRBJ2-5; TRBD2 might be the D (5 bases). The V and J ends lost 0 bases and 6 bases respectively, with 11 bases between them. Germline CDR1 MNHEY, CDR2 SMNVEV (reference sequence). The CDR3 has 14 residues. The CDR3 DNA follows: TGTGCCAGCAGTTTATCTTCCGTAGCGCAGACCCAGTACTTC. Amino acids: CASSLSSVAQTQYF.

This clonotype appeared a few times. V and J are TRBV7-2 and TRBJ1-5, with no clear D. Per germline, CDR1 SGHTA and CDR2 FQGNSA. V was trimmed by 3 bases and J by 7 bases, leaving 10 bases between them. This CDR3 has 13 residues. The CDR3 reads CASSFRGWQPQHF. DNA of the CDR3: TGTGCCAGCAGCTTTAGAGGTTGGCAGCCCCAGCATTTT.

This clonotype has ten or more counts. The chain combines TRBV5-4 with TRBJ2-7; 12 positions match TRBD2. The V and J ends lost 0 bases and 4 bases, in that order; junction bases with no gene match: 8. The CDR3 runs to 17 residues. Looked up from germline, CDR1 is SGHNT and CDR2 is YYREEE (reference sequence). This CDR3 is CASSLEGLAGTEYEQYF. The DNA for the CDR3 is TGTGCCAGCAGCTTGGAAGGACTAGCGGGGACGGAGTACGAGCAGTACTTC.

The chain is built from TRBV5-1 and TRBJ1-1; D is possibly TRBD1 (5 bases). CDR1 SGHRS and CDR2 YFSETQ come from the germline V gene. The CDR3 totals 15 residues. V shed 0 bases and J shed 2 bases, with 11 bases lying between them. CDR3 in DNA: TGCGCCAGCAGCTTGGAGGCCAGGGCAAACACTGAAGCTTTCTTT. Translating gives CASSLEARANTEAFF.

This clonotype was counted at least ten times. The chain links TRBV12-3 or TRBV12-4 to TRBJ2-1; the match to TRBD2 covers 9 bases. Trimming took 5 bases from V and 3 from J; bases not matched to a gene: 2. CDR3 length: 14 amino acids. The CDR3 region is CASSTSGYYNEQFF. Written as DNA, the CDR3 is TGTGCCAGCAGTACTAGCGGGTACTACAATGAGCAGTTCTTC.

This clonotype was counted many times. The chain employs TRBV7-9 and TRBJ2-1, with 8 positions matching TRBD2. The germline CDR1 and CDR2 sequences are SEHNR and FQNEAQ (reference sequence). V dropped 5 bases and J dropped 6; count of bases not matched to a gene: 9. This CDR3 contains 15 residues. The CDR3 DNA follows: TGTGCCAGCAGCACCGAGGGACTAGTTCGCAATGAGCAGTTCTTC. Amino acid sequence: CASSTEGLVRNEQFF.

This clonotype was seen at least ten times. A much larger clone sits a single nucleotide away, making a read error possible. V gene TRBV7-9 combines with J gene TRBJ1-5; D call uncertain. Trimming removed 1 base from V and 1 base from J, with 2 bases in between. The CDR3 sequence is 13 residues long. Germline V gene lookup returns CDR1 SEHNR and CDR2 FQNEAQ (reference sequence). For the CDR3, the DNA is TGTGCCAGCAGCTTAGAGAGCAATCAGCCCCAGCATTTT. Encoded protein: CASSLESNQPQHF.

This clonotype was counted a few times. V usage is TRBV20-1 and J usage is TRBJ2-5; TRBD2 is a possible D gene (6 bases). The CDR3 runs 19 residues. Germline V gene data show CDR1 as DFQATT and CDR2 as SNEGSKA (reference sequence). Deletions cut 6 bases from V and 1 base from J, with 30 bases between. DNA of the CDR3: TGCAGTGCCGAGCGGGCAGGAGCTTTTGGTAGCGTAATCCAAGAGACCCAGTACTTC. It encodes CSAERAGAFGSVIQETQYF.

This clonotype was detected many times. This rearrangement joins TRBV7-2 to TRBJ2-7; TRBD2 matches at 11 bases. The CDR3 runs to 15 residues. Germline V gene lookup returns CDR1 SGHTA and CDR2 FQGNSA. J lost 6 bases, V lost 4 bases, and 8 bases had no gene match. The CDR3 is CASSSRSSGGVEQYF. The CDR3 DNA sequence: TGTGCCAGCAGCTCCCGGAGTAGCGGGGGGGTCGAGCAGTACTTC.

In this sample, this clonotype turned up a few times. V gene TRBV9 combines with J gene TRBJ1-2, with 9 positions matching TRBD1. V lost 0 bases and J lost 4; bases outside the gene matches: 7. Germline V gives CDR1 SGDLS, CDR2 YYNGEE. This CDR3 contains 16 residues. CDR3 region: CASSVGPTGGIYGYTF. CDR3 bases: TGTGCCAGCAGCGTAGGGCCGACAGGGGGAATCTATGGCTACACCTTC.

This clonotype has at least ten counts. The chain employs TRBV20-1 and TRBJ2-3; the match to TRBD2 covers 13 bases. Germline values: CDR1 DFQATT, CDR2 SNEGSKA (reference sequence). The trim removed 0 bases at V and 2 bases at J, leaving 8 bases unmatched. The CDR3 has 18 amino acids. The CDR3 protein is CSARDLVTSGRATDTQYF. The CDR3 DNA reads as TGCAGTGCTAGAGATTTAGTAACTAGCGGGAGGGCCACAGATACGCAGTATTTT.

Ten or more counts support this clonotype. The V and J genes are TRBV27 and TRBJ2-7; D is undetermined. Trimming removed 7 bases from V and 3 bases from J, with 16 bases in between. The CDR3 has 14 residues. CDR1 and CDR2 from the germline V gene are MNHEY and SMNVEV (reference sequence). CDR3 sequence: CASKVSGWDYEQYF. The CDR3 coding sequence is TGTGCCAGCAAGGTTTCCGGTTGGGACTACGAGCAGTACTTC.

Only a few counts were recorded for this clonotype. The rearrangement joins TRBV27 to TRBJ2-2; D uncertain. CDR1 and CDR2 (germline): MNHEY, SMNVEV (reference sequence). Trimming pared 6 bases from V and 7 bases from J, leaving 9 bases between. The CDR3 loop spans 12 amino acids. Written as DNA, the CDR3 is TGTGCCAGCAGATTGTACGGCGGGGAGCTGTTTTTT. It encodes CASRLYGGELFF.

This clonotype was counted between two and nine times. Here the CDR3 DNA reads TGTGCCAGCAGCCCCAGGGGAGTCGGGGATCAGCCCCAGCATTTT. This encodes CASSPRGVGDQPQHF. V and J are TRBV9 and TRBJ1-5, with TRBD1 as a possible D gene (6 bases). The germline gives CDR1 SGDLS, CDR2 YYNGEE. V lost 4 bases and J 5 bases, leaving 16 bases between the germline ends. This CDR3 is 15 amino acids long.

This clonotype was seen repeatedly, ten times or more. V is TRBV27 and J is TRBJ2-7; 9 positions agree with TRBD1. The germline gives CDR1 MNHEY, CDR2 SMNVEV (reference sequence). Trimming took 5 bases from V and 1 from J; bases not matched to a gene: 6. This CDR3 contains 15 residues. The CDR3 sequence is CASSAPGTGSYEQYF. The CDR3 DNA sequence: TGTGCCAGCAGTGCGCCAGGGACAGGGTCCTACGAGCAGTACTTC.

The chain is built from TRBV4-1 and TRBJ2-5, with TRBD1 matching over 7 bases. The germline V gene has CDR1 MGHRA and CDR2 YSYEKL. V trimming: 1 base; J trimming: 4 bases; junction bases outside the gene matches: 6. This CDR3 contains 15 residues. The CDR3 DNA follows: TGCGCCAGCAGCCAAGCCCGCACAGGGGCAGAGACCCAGTACTTC. This gives the protein CASSQARTGAETQYF.

This clonotype was observed a handful of times. As DNA, the CDR3 is TGTGCCAGCAGGTCGCAGGGAGCCACCGGGGAGCTGTTTTTT. Translating it yields CASRSQGATGELFF. V and J are TRBV6-1 and TRBJ2-2; D is tentatively TRBD1 or TRBD2 (5 bases each). Germline CDR1 reads MNHNS; CDR2 reads SASEGT. The length of the CDR3 is 14 residues. Deletions cut 6 bases from V and 4 bases from J, with 12 bases between.

At least ten counts were recorded for this clonotype. This chain uses TRBV4-2 with TRBJ2-2; D assignment may be TRBD1 or TRBD2 (6 bases each). Looked up from germline, CDR1 is LGHNA and CDR2 is YNFKEQ. Trimming cost V 3 bases and J 5 bases, with 13 bases left between them. The CDR3 has 15 residues. CDR3 region: CASSQGGPDTGELFF. CDR3 DNA sequence: TGTGCCAGCAGCCAGGGGGGCCCGGATACCGGGGAGCTGTTTTTT.

This clonotype showed up many times. The chain uses TRBV7-2 and TRBJ2-2; D is tentatively TRBD1 or TRBD2 (5 bases each). Germline CDR1 and CDR2: SGHTA and FQGNSA. CDR3 length: 15 residues. With 0 bases removed from V and 0 bases from J, the gap between germline ends came to 5 bases. CDR3 in DNA: TGTGCCAGCAGCTTAGCGGGGGCGAACACCGGGGAGCTGTTTTTT. Translation: CASSLAGANTGELFF. The full variable domain, in which reference TRBV7-2 and TRBJ2-2 provide the parts outside the CDR3, is GAGVSQSPSNKVTEKGKDVELRCDPISGHTALYWYRQSLGQGLEFLIYFQGNSAPDKSGLPSDRFSAERTGGSVSTLTIQRTQQEDSAVYLCASSLAGANTGELFFGEGSRLTVL.

The rearrangement uses TRBV6-6 and TRBJ2-3; TRBD2 matches at 8 bases. This CDR3 is built from 16 residues. Germline CDR1 and CDR2: MNHNY and SVGAGI (reference sequence). V was clipped by 4 bases and J by 3 bases; unmatched bases: 9. CDR3 nucleotide sequence: TGTGCCAGCAGTTCCGCCGGTCGACTAGCGACAGATACGCAGTATTTT. Its protein is CASSSAGRLATDTQYF.